The rows below give T cell receptor beta chains drawn from one sample of a study of CD8+ T cells in alopecia areata. The table came from immunoSEQ multiplex PCR; TCRdb's copy has only in-frame clones and leaves some out. The profile shows around 100,000 clones, about 60% of them singletons. The material sequenced was CD8+ T cells sorted from blood, taken at week 24, from a patient treated with tofacitinib. The receptors shown here come from a human donor with alopecia areata. The CDR3 runs from the conserved cysteine through the conserved F or W. Each record gives: J gene, V gene, D gene, clone size, CDR3 protein, CDR3 DNA. D genes are given only for firm matches. Clone sizes are given selectively: once, few, many, or a class where the clone is expanded.

j_gene: TRBJ2-2; v_gene: TRBV7-2; d_gene: NA; abundance: few; CDR3aa: CASSPEGVSTGELFF; CDR3nt: TGTGCCAGCAGCCCCGAAGGGGTGAGCACCGGGGAGCTGTTTTTT
j_gene: TRBJ1-2; v_gene: TRBV30; d_gene: NA; abundance: few; CDR3aa: CAWSHTDYGYTF; CDR3nt: TGTGCCTGGAGTCACACGGACTATGGCTACACCTTC
j_gene: TRBJ2-7; v_gene: TRBV30; d_gene: TRBD1; abundance: NA; CDR3aa: CAWSTFLTGDLYEQYF; CDR3nt: TGTGCCTGGAGTACCTTCCTCACAGGGGATCTTTACGAGCAGTACTTC
j_gene: TRBJ1-1; v_gene: TRBV7-9; d_gene: TRBD1; abundance: NA; CDR3aa: CASSPGQGMNTEAFF; CDR3nt: TGTGCCAGCAGCCCTGGACAGGGAATGAACACTGAAGCTTTCTTT
j_gene: TRBJ2-3; v_gene: TRBV6-5; d_gene: NA; abundance: NA; CDR3aa: CASSYGRADTQYF; CDR3nt: TGTGCCAGCAGTTACGGGCGGGCGGATACGCAGTATTTT
j_gene: TRBJ1-1; v_gene: TRBV7-9; d_gene: NA; abundance: NA; CDR3aa: CASSLTPGTEAFF; CDR3nt: TGTGCCAGCAGCTTGACGCCGGGGACTGAAGCTTTCTTT
j_gene: TRBJ2-1; v_gene: TRBV2; d_gene: NA; abundance: NA; CDR3aa: CASINSEGEQFF; CDR3nt: TGTGCCAGCATTAATAGTGAGGGTGAGCAGTTCTTC
j_gene: TRBJ2-1; v_gene: TRBV7-3; d_gene: NA; abundance: NA; CDR3aa: CASSLGWVGKTEQFF; CDR3nt: TGTGCCAGCAGCTTAGGGTGGGTAGGCAAGACTGAGCAGTTCTTC
j_gene: TRBJ1-6; v_gene: TRBV2; d_gene: NA; abundance: NA; CDR3aa: CASSERGSSYNSPLHF; CDR3nt: TGTGCCAGCAGTGAACGGGGGTCGTCCTATAATTCACCCCTCCACTTT
j_gene: TRBJ1-2; v_gene: TRBV7-8; d_gene: NA; abundance: few; CDR3aa: CASSSTVVFYGYTF; CDR3nt: TGTGCCAGCAGCTCGACGGTTGTCTTTTATGGCTACACCTTC
j_gene: TRBJ2-2; v_gene: TRBV11-2; d_gene: NA; abundance: NA; CDR3aa: CASSLGGAGELFF; CDR3nt: TGTGCCAGCAGCTTAGGGGGTGCCGGGGAGCTGTTTTTT
j_gene: TRBJ2-2; v_gene: TRBV4-2; d_gene: TRBD1; abundance: NA; CDR3aa: CASSLNPGDSLSTGELFF; CDR3nt: TGTGCCAGCAGCCTGAATCCCGGGGACAGCCTATCCACCGGGGAGCTGTTTTTT
j_gene: TRBJ2-2; v_gene: TRBV11-1; d_gene: NA; abundance: few; CDR3aa: CASSLYPASNTGELFF; CDR3nt: TGTGCCAGCAGCTTATATCCAGCCTCGAACACCGGGGAGCTGTTTTTT
j_gene: TRBJ2-7; v_gene: TRBV29-1; d_gene: TRBD1; abundance: NA; CDR3aa: CSVRTGRGSYEQYF; CDR3nt: TGCAGCGTTCGGACAGGTCGAGGATCCTACGAGCAGTACTTC
j_gene: TRBJ1-2; v_gene: TRBV9; d_gene: NA; abundance: NA; CDR3aa: CASSVEGPGYTF; CDR3nt: TGTGCCAGCAGCGTAGAGGGGCCGGGCTACACCTTC
j_gene: TRBJ1-4; v_gene: TRBV6-5; d_gene: NA; abundance: NA; CDR3aa: CASSSLVGGEKLFF; CDR3nt: TGTGCCAGCAGTTCTTTAGTTGGAGGTGAAAAACTGTTTTTT
j_gene: TRBJ2-3; v_gene: TRBV10-3; d_gene: TRBD2; abundance: NA; CDR3aa: CAISPAGSTDTQYF; CDR3nt: TGTGCCATCAGTCCAGCGGGGAGCACAGATACGCAGTATTTT
j_gene: TRBJ2-5; v_gene: TRBV6-5; d_gene: NA; abundance: NA; CDR3aa: CASSRQQGDETQYF; CDR3nt: TGTGCCAGCAGCCGCCAACAGGGTGATGAGACCCAGTACTTC
j_gene: TRBJ1-1; v_gene: TRBV29-1; d_gene: TRBD1; abundance: few; CDR3aa: CSVWGTGALEAFF; CDR3nt: TGCAGCGTTTGGGGGACAGGGGCCCTGGAGGCTTTCTTT
j_gene: TRBJ2-3; v_gene: TRBV7-8; d_gene: TRBD2; abundance: NA; CDR3aa: CASSSPERGTDTQYF; CDR3nt: TGTGCCAGCAGCTCCCCCGAGCGGGGGACAGATACGCAGTATTTT
j_gene: TRBJ2-7; v_gene: TRBV6-4; d_gene: TRBD2; abundance: NA; CDR3aa: CASSENSAGGSEQYF; CDR3nt: TGTGCCAGCAGTGAAAATTCAGCGGGGGGATCCGAGCAGTACTTC
j_gene: TRBJ2-3; v_gene: TRBV9; d_gene: TRBD2; abundance: once; CDR3aa: CASSELAGGPADTQYF; CDR3nt: TGTGCCAGCAGCGAACTAGCGGGGGGCCCCGCAGATACGCAGTATTTT
j_gene: TRBJ1-2; v_gene: TRBV6-5; d_gene: NA; abundance: once; CDR3aa: CASSYTGGYGYTF; CDR3nt: TGTGCCAGCAGTTACACAGGTGGCTATGGCTACACCTTC
j_gene: TRBJ2-3; v_gene: TRBV15; d_gene: NA; abundance: NA; CDR3aa: CATSRPSGQGGTDTQYF; CDR3nt: TGTGCCACCAGCAGGCCCTCAGGGCAGGGCGGCACAGATACGCAGTATTTT
j_gene: TRBJ2-7; v_gene: TRBV9; d_gene: TRBD1; abundance: NA; CDR3aa: CASSADRGVYEQYF; CDR3nt: TGTGCCAGCAGCGCGGACAGGGGAGTCTACGAGCAGTACTTC
j_gene: TRBJ2-5; v_gene: TRBV7-9; d_gene: NA; abundance: few; CDR3aa: CASSEDSQETQYF; CDR3nt: TGTGCCAGCAGCGAGGACAGCCAAGAGACCCAGTACTTC
j_gene: TRBJ1-4; v_gene: TRBV30; d_gene: NA; abundance: NA; CDR3aa: CAWSVWWGDNEKLFF; CDR3nt: TGTGCCTGGAGTGTGTGGTGGGGAGATAATGAAAAACTGTTTTTT
j_gene: TRBJ2-2; v_gene: TRBV27; d_gene: NA; abundance: once; CDR3aa: CASSLSRDFYLSGELFF; CDR3nt: TGTGCCAGCAGTTTAAGCCGGGACTTCTATTTGTCCGGGGAGCTGTTTTTT
j_gene: TRBJ2-5; v_gene: TRBV7-9; d_gene: NA; abundance: few; CDR3aa: CASSPSDEETQYF; CDR3nt: TGTGCCAGCAGCCCCTCGGACGAAGAGACCCAGTACTTC
j_gene: TRBJ1-2; v_gene: TRBV9; d_gene: TRBD1; abundance: NA; CDR3aa: CASSVGTGGTSSYGYTF; CDR3nt: TGTGCCAGCAGCGTAGGGACAGGGGGGACCTCTAGTTATGGCTACACCTTC
j_gene: TRBJ2-7; v_gene: TRBV30; d_gene: TRBD1; abundance: few; CDR3aa: CAGGRHDRGYYEQYF; CDR3nt: TGTGCCGGGGGGAGACACGACAGGGGCTACTACGAGCAGTACTTC
j_gene: TRBJ2-3; v_gene: TRBV5-6; d_gene: NA; abundance: NA; CDR3aa: CASSSGGDTQYF; CDR3nt: TGTGCCAGCAGCTCCGGGGGAGATACGCAGTATTTT
j_gene: TRBJ1-5; v_gene: TRBV5-6; d_gene: TRBD1; abundance: once; CDR3aa: CASSSTRTGGLQPQHF; CDR3nt: TGTGCCAGCAGCTCCACTCGGACAGGGGGCTTGCAGCCCCAGCATTTT
j_gene: TRBJ2-1; v_gene: TRBV7-9; d_gene: NA; abundance: NA; CDR3aa: CASSRGVNEQFF; CDR3nt: TGTGCCAGCAGCAGGGGAGTCAATGAGCAGTTCTTC
j_gene: TRBJ2-5; v_gene: TRBV4-1; d_gene: NA; abundance: NA; CDR3aa: CASSGLDETQYF; CDR3nt: TGCGCCAGCTCAGGGCTTGACGAGACCCAGTACTTC
j_gene: TRBJ2-7; v_gene: TRBV13; d_gene: NA; abundance: NA; CDR3aa: CASSLGGNEQYF; CDR3nt: TGTGCCAGCAGCTTAGGAGGAAACGAGCAGTACTTC
j_gene: TRBJ2-7; v_gene: TRBV7-9; d_gene: TRBD2; abundance: NA; CDR3aa: CASSLAGYYEQYF; CDR3nt: TGTGCCAGCAGCCTAGCGGGCTACTACGAGCAGTACTTC
j_gene: TRBJ2-3; v_gene: TRBV29-1; d_gene: TRBD1; abundance: NA; CDR3aa: CSVEDLGGQGTVDTQYF; CDR3nt: TGCAGCGTTGAAGATCTAGGCGGACAGGGGACAGTGGATACGCAGTATTTT
j_gene: TRBJ2-3; v_gene: TRBV5-1; d_gene: NA; abundance: NA; CDR3aa: CASSLDSSGTDTQYF; CDR3nt: TGCGCCAGCAGCTTGGACTCCAGCGGGACAGATACGCAGTATTTT
j_gene: TRBJ1-1; v_gene: TRBV19; d_gene: NA; abundance: few; CDR3aa: CASSMGGSTEAFF; CDR3nt: TGTGCCAGTAGTATGGGGGGTAGCACTGAAGCTTTCTTT
j_gene: TRBJ2-3; v_gene: TRBV5-1; d_gene: NA; abundance: NA; CDR3aa: CASRVLGGPPDTQYF; CDR3nt: TGCGCCAGCAGGGTACTGGGGGGGCCCCCAGATACGCAGTATTTT
j_gene: TRBJ2-7; v_gene: TRBV6-5; d_gene: NA; abundance: NA; CDR3aa: CASTTGLYEQYF; CDR3nt: TGTGCCAGCACCACAGGGTTGTACGAGCAGTACTTC
j_gene: TRBJ2-7; v_gene: TRBV7-9; d_gene: TRBD2; abundance: NA; CDR3aa: CASSPTGGEQYF; CDR3nt: TGTGCCAGCAGCCCCACGGGGGGCGAGCAGTACTTC
j_gene: TRBJ1-1; v_gene: TRBV29-1; d_gene: NA; abundance: NA; CDR3aa: CVPLWGGTEAFF; CDR3nt: TGCGTCCCTCTCTGGGGAGGCACTGAAGCTTTCTTT
j_gene: TRBJ2-6; v_gene: TRBV27; d_gene: NA; abundance: NA; CDR3aa: CASTSHSGANVLTF; CDR3nt: TGTGCCAGCACATCACATTCCGGGGCCAACGTCCTGACTTTC
j_gene: TRBJ2-2; v_gene: TRBV13; d_gene: NA; abundance: NA; CDR3aa: CASSPNPITGELFF; CDR3nt: TGTGCCAGCAGCCCAAACCCTATAACCGGGGAGCTGTTTTTT
j_gene: TRBJ2-7; v_gene: TRBV27; d_gene: TRBD1; abundance: NA; CDR3aa: CASSLQLDRAYEQYF; CDR3nt: TGTGCCAGCAGTTTGCAATTGGACAGGGCCTACGAGCAGTACTTC
j_gene: TRBJ2-7; v_gene: TRBV5-1; d_gene: TRBD1; abundance: NA; CDR3aa: CASSLGDRADEQYF; CDR3nt: TGCGCCAGCAGCTTGGGGGACAGGGCCGACGAGCAGTACTTC
j_gene: TRBJ1-2; v_gene: TRBV5-6; d_gene: TRBD1; abundance: NA; CDR3aa: CASSFSRTGGRTGYTF; CDR3nt: TGTGCCAGCAGCTTCAGCCGGACAGGGGGCAGGACGGGCTACACCTTC
j_gene: TRBJ1-1; v_gene: TRBV7-9; d_gene: NA; abundance: NA; CDR3aa: CASSLGASAEAFF; CDR3nt: TGTGCCAGCAGCTTAGGTGCGTCGGCTGAAGCTTTCTTT
j_gene: TRBJ2-1; v_gene: TRBV13; d_gene: TRBD2; abundance: few; CDR3aa: CASSRKASGAYNEQFF; CDR3nt: TGTGCCAGCAGCCGGAAGGCTAGCGGGGCCTACAATGAGCAGTTCTTC
j_gene: TRBJ2-1; v_gene: TRBV14; d_gene: NA; abundance: NA; CDR3aa: CASSQYPERTYNEQFF; CDR3nt: TGTGCCAGCAGCCAATATCCCGAACGAACCTACAATGAGCAGTTCTTC
j_gene: TRBJ1-4; v_gene: TRBV6-6; d_gene: NA; abundance: NA; CDR3aa: CASRTWGGNDEKLFF; CDR3nt: TGTGCCAGCAGGACCTGGGGTGGGAACGATGAAAAACTGTTTTTT
j_gene: TRBJ2-7; v_gene: TRBV5-6; d_gene: NA; abundance: NA; CDR3aa: CASSLKGSYEQYF; CDR3nt: TGTGCCAGCAGCCTGAAGGGCTCCTACGAGCAGTACTTC
j_gene: TRBJ2-5; v_gene: TRBV30; d_gene: TRBD1; abundance: NA; CDR3aa: CAWSDPGQGEQETQYF; CDR3nt: TGTGCCTGGAGTGATCCGGGACAGGGGGAACAAGAGACCCAGTACTTC
j_gene: TRBJ1-6; v_gene: TRBV25-1; d_gene: NA; abundance: few; CDR3aa: CASSEGASYNSPLHF; CDR3nt: TGTGCCAGCAGTGAAGGGGCATCCTATAATTCACCCCTCCACTTT
j_gene: TRBJ2-7; v_gene: TRBV6-5; d_gene: NA; abundance: once; CDR3aa: CASGYRRTYEQYF; CDR3nt: TGTGCCAGCGGCTACAGGCGGACCTACGAGCAGTACTTC
j_gene: TRBJ1-1; v_gene: TRBV30; d_gene: NA; abundance: few; CDR3aa: CAWSQERNTEAFF; CDR3nt: TGTGCCTGGAGTCAGGAACGAAACACTGAAGCTTTCTTT